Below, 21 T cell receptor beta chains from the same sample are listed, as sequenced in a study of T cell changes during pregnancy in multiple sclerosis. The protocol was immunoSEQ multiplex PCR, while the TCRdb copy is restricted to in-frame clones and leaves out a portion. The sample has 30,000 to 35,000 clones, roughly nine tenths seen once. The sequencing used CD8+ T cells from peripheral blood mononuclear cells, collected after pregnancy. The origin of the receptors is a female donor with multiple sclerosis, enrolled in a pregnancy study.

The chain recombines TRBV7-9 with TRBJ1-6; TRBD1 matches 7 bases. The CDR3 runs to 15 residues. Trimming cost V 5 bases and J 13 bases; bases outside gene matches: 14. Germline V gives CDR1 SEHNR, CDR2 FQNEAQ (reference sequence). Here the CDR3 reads CASSPIGGEGTPLHF. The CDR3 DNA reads TGTGCCAGCAGCCCAATAGGGGGCGAGGGAACTCCCCTCCACTTT.

In nucleotides, the CDR3 is TGTGCCAGCAGTTACGCAGGCCCCACTGAAGCTTTCTTT. Its translation is CASSYAGPTEAFF. V usage is TRBV6-5 and J usage is TRBJ1-1; D remains unclear. The CDR3 is made up of 13 amino acids. Trimming removed 2 bases at V and 4 bases at J, with 8 bases between. Looked up from germline, CDR1 is MNHEY and CDR2 is SVGAGI.

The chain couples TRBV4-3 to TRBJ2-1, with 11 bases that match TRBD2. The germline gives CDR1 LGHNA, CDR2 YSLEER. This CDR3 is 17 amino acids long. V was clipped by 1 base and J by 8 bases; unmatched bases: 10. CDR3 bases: TGCGCCAGCAGCCAAGGCCTCTCTAGCGGGGGGCCCGATGAGCAGTTCTTC. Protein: CASSQGLSSGGPDEQFF.

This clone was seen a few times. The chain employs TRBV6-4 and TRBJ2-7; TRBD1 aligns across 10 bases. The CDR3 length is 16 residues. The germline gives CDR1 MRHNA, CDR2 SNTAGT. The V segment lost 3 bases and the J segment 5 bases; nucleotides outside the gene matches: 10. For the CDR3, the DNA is TGTGCCAGCAGTGAGGGGGTTGGGACAGGGGCCAACGAGCAGTACTTC. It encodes CASSEGVGTGANEQYF.

The CDR3 nucleotides read TGTGCCAGCAGCGCACGGGACAGTCTTAACTATGGCTACACCTTC. The encoded protein is CASSARDSLNYGYTF. The V gene is TRBV9, the J gene TRBJ1-2; TRBD1 aligns across 7 bases. There are 15 residues in the CDR3. CDR1 and CDR2 (germline): SGDLS, YYNGEE. V gave up 3 bases and J gave up 1 base; unmatched junction bases: 6.

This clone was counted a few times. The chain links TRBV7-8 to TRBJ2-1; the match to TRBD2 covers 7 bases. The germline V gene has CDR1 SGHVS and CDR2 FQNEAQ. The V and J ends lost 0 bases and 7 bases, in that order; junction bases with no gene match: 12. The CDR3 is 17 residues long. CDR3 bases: TGTGCCAGCAGCTTAGCGGGGCGGAGCGGGGTAGGGAATGAGCAGTTCTTC. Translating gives CASSLAGRSGVGNEQFF. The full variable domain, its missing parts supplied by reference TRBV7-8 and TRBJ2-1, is GAGVSQSPRYKVAKRGQDVALRCDPISGHVSLFWYQQALGQGPEFLTYFQNEAQLDKSGLPSDRFFAERPEGSVSTLKIQRTQQEDSAVYLCASSLAGRSGVGNEQFFGPGTRLTVL.

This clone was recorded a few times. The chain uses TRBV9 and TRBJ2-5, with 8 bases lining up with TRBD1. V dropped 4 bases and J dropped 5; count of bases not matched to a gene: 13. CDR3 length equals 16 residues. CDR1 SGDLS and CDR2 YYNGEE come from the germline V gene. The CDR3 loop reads CASSLSVQGGWETQYF. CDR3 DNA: TGTGCCAGCAGCTTGTCGGTACAGGGGGGATGGGAGACCCAGTACTTC.

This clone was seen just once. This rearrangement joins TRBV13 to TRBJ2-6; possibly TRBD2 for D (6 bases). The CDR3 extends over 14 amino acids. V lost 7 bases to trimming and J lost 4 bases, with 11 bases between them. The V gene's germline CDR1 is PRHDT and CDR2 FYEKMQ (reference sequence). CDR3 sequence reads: CASTSGEGANVLTF. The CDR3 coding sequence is TGTGCCAGCACCTCGGGGGAAGGGGCCAACGTCCTGACTTTC. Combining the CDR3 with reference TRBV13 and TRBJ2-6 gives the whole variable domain AAGVIQSPRHLIKEKRETATLKCYPIPRHDTVYWYQQGPGQDPQFLISFYEKMQSDKGSIPDRFSAQQFSDYHSELNMSSLELGDSALYFCASTSGEGANVLTFGAGSRLTVL.

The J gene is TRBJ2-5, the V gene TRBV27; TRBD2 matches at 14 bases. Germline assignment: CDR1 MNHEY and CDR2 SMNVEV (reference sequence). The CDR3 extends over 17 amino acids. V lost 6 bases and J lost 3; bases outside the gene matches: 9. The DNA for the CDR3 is TGTGCCAGCAGGCACACCCCGGGACTAGCGGGAGAAGAGACCCAGTACTTC. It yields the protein CASRHTPGLAGEETQYF.

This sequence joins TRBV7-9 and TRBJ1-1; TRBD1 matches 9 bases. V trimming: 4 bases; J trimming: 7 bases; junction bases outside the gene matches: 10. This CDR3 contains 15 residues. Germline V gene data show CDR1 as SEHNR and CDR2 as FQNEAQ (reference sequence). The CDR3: CASSSEGDRAGEAFF. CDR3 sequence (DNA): TGTGCCAGCAGCTCCGAGGGGGACAGGGCCGGTGAAGCTTTCTTT.

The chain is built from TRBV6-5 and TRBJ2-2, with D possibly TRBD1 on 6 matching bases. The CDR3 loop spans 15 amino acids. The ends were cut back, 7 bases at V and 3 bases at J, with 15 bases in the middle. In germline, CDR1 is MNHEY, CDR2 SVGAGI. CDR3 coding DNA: TGTGCCAGCAAACAAGGGGGATTGGACACCGGGGAGCTGTTTTTT. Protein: CASKQGGLDTGELFF.

In DNA, the CDR3 is TGCGCCAGCAGCCAAGATCCGCAGGGCGATGAGCAGTTCTTC. Amino acids: CASSQDPQGDEQFF. The chain couples TRBV4-3 to TRBJ2-1; D possibly corresponds to TRBD1 (5 bases). The CDR3 spans 14 residues. Germline-derived CDR1 and CDR2 are LGHNA and YSLEER. V was pared by 0 bases and J by 8 bases, with 11 bases between.

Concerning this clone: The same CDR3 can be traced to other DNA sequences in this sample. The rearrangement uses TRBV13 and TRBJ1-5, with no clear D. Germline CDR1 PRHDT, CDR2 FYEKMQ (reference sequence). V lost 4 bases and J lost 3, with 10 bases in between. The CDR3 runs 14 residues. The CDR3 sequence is CASSSGRVNQPQHF. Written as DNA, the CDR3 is TGTGCCAGCAGCTCAGGACGGGTCAATCAGCCCCAGCATTTT.

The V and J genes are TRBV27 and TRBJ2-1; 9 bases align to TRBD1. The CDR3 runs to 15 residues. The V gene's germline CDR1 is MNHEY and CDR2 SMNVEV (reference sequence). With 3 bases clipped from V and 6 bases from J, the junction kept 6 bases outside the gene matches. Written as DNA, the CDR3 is TGTGCCAGCAGTTTCGGGACAGGGCTGAGCAATGAGCAGTTCTTC. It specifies CASSFGTGLSNEQFF.

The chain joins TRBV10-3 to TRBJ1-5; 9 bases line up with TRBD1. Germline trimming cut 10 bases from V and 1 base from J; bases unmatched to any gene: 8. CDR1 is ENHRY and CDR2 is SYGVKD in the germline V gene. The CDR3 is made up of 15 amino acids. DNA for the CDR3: TGTGCCAGCACAGGGGACAGGGTGAGCAATCAGCCCCAGCATTTT. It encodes CASTGDRVSNQPQHF.

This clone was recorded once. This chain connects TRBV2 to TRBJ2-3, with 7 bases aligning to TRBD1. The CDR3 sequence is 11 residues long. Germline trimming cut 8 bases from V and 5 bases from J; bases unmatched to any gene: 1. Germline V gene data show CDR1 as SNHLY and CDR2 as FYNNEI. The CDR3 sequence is CASRDRDTQYF. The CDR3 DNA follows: TGTGCCAGCCGGGACAGAGATACGCAGTATTTT.

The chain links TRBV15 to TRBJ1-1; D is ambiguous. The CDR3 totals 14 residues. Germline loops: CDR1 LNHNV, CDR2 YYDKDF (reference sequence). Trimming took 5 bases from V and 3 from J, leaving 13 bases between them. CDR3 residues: CATSVSRLDTEAFF. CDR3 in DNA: TGTGCCACCAGCGTAAGCAGGTTGGACACTGAAGCTTTCTTT.

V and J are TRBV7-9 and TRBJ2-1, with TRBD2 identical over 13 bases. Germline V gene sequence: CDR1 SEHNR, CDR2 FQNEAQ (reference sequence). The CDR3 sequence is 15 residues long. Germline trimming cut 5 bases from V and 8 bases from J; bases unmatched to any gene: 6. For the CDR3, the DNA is TGTGCCAGCAGCCATGGGACTAGCGGGACCCATGAGCAGTTCTTC. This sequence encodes CASSHGTSGTHEQFF.

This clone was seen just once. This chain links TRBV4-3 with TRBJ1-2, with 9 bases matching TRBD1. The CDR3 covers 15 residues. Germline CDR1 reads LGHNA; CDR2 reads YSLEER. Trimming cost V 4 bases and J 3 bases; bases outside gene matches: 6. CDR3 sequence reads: CASSPGQGFDYGYTF. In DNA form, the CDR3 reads TGCGCCAGCAGCCCGGGACAGGGCTTTGACTATGGCTACACCTTC.

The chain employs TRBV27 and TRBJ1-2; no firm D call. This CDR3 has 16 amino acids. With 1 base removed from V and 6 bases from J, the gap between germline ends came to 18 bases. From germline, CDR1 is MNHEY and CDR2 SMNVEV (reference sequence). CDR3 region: CASSLFRTQRPDGYTF. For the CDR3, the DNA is TGTGCCAGCAGTTTATTTAGAACCCAGCGGCCGGATGGCTACACCTTC.

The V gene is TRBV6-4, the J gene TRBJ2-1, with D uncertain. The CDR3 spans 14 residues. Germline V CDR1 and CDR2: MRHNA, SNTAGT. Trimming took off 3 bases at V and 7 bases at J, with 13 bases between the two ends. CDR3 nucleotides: TGTGCCAGCAGTGAGATGGCAGGTGGAAATGAGCAGTTCTTC. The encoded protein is CASSEMAGGNEQFF.